Each of the 20 T cell receptor beta chains below was sequenced from the same sample in a study of blood T cell repertoires in COVID-19. Sequencing used immunoSEQ multiplex PCR; TCRdb keeps in-frame clones, though not all of them. The table records under 85,000 clones, around nine tenths of them present only once. Sequenced input: peripheral blood. The source is a man in his 70s with active or convalescent COVID-19.

The chain recombines TRBV6-2 or TRBV6-3 with TRBJ1-1, with a weak D call TRBD1 (5 bases). Germline values: CDR1 MNHEY, CDR2 SVGEGT. V lost 6 bases and J lost 2, with 16 bases in between. This CDR3 has 15 residues. CDR3 DNA sequence: TGTGCCAGCAGCCCCACCAGGGAACGAAACACTGAAGCTTTCTTT. As protein: CASSPTRERNTEAFF.

The chain uses TRBV21-1 and TRBJ1-1; the table's D call of TRBD1 was not tested on the DNA. TRBV21-1 is noted as a pseudogene. The CDR3 consists of 16 residues. The CDR3 region is CASSTPQARGNTEAFF. CDR3 DNA: TGTGCCAGCAGCACCCCCCAGGCCAGGGGGAACACTGAAGCTTTCTTT.

This sequence joins TRBV5-6 and TRBJ1-6; D remains ambiguous. The V end lost 0 bases, the J end lost 6 bases, and 7 bases lay between the germline ends. Germline values: CDR1 SGHDT, CDR2 YYEEEE. This CDR3 comprises 14 residues. This CDR3 is CASSLGQVNSPLHF. The CDR3 DNA is TGTGCCAGCAGCTTGGGGCAGGTTAATTCACCCCTCCACTTT.

The chain combines TRBV18 with TRBJ2-1; 11 bases agree with TRBD1. CDR1 and CDR2 from the germline V gene are KGHSH and LQKENI. This CDR3 contains 15 residues. V trimming: 2 bases; J trimming: 7 bases; junction bases outside the gene matches: 4. The CDR3 DNA sequence: TGTGCCAGCTCACCATGGACAGGGGGCGAGAATGAGCAGTTCTTC. Translated: CASSPWTGGENEQFF.

The V call is TRBV19, the J call TRBJ2-3; 10 positions agree with TRBD1. V dropped 4 bases and J dropped 10; count of bases not matched to a gene: 26. The germline V gene encodes CDR1 LNHDA and CDR2 SQIVND (reference sequence). This CDR3 comprises 20 residues. CDR3 region: CASSTTWTGGGLPRGDAQYF. The CDR3 bases are TGTGCCAGTAGTACCACCTGGACAGGGGGAGGTCTACCCCGGGGGGATGCGCAGTATTTT.

V usage is TRBV9 and J usage is TRBJ1-2, with 9 bases that match TRBD1. Trimming took 0 bases from V and 7 from J; bases not matched to a gene: 4. Germline V gene lookup returns CDR1 SGDLS and CDR2 YYNGEE. The CDR3 consists of 14 residues. CDR3 sequence (DNA): TGTGCCAGCAGCGTAGACAGGGGGCGTCGTGGCTACACCTTC. Protein: CASSVDRGRRGYTF.

The V gene is TRBV10-3, the J gene TRBJ2-7, with TRBD2 matching over 9 bases. The CDR3 has 15 residues. With V trimmed by 2 bases and J by 6 bases, 8 bases remained unmatched. From germline, CDR1 is ENHRY and CDR2 SYGVKD. DNA of the CDR3: TGTGCCATCAGTGAGGTGGTAGCGGGAGTTTCCGAGCAGTACTTC. Protein product: CAISEVVAGVSEQYF.

The chain recombines TRBV28 with TRBJ2-1; 9 bases match TRBD1. V shed 5 bases, J shed 5 bases, and the junction held 19 bases outside the gene matches. The CDR3 covers 19 residues. Germline loops: CDR1 MDHEN, CDR2 SYDVKM. The CDR3 protein is CASSRRWTGELGNHNEQFF. CDR3 coding DNA: TGTGCCAGCAGTCGCCGCTGGACAGGGGAATTGGGGAACCACAATGAGCAGTTCTTC.

V and J are TRBV18 and TRBJ1-3, with D perhaps TRBD1 (6 bases). Germline values: CDR1 KGHSH, CDR2 LQKENI. This CDR3 region has 17 residues. V was shortened by 1 base and J by 0 bases, with 13 bases between the two germline ends. CDR3 in DNA: TGTGCCAGCTCACCACGACAGGTAGCTAGCTCTGGAAACACCATATATTTT. Amino acids: CASSPRQVASSGNTIYF.

This sequence joins TRBV18 and TRBJ1-2; 10 nucleotides match TRBD1. Trimming removed 5 bases from V and 8 bases from J; junction bases left unmatched: 11. The germline CDR1 and CDR2 sequences are KGHSH and LQKENI. This CDR3 region has 15 residues. Here the CDR3 reads CASSAARDRGRGYTF. Written as DNA, the CDR3 is TGTGCCAGCTCAGCTGCCCGGGACAGGGGTCGGGGCTACACCTTC.

The chain links TRBV28 to TRBJ2-5; perhaps TRBD2 as D (6 bases). Looked up from germline, CDR1 is MDHEN and CDR2 is SYDVKM. The V and J ends lost 8 bases and 2 bases respectively, with 12 bases between them. CDR3 size: 13 residues. CDR3 in amino acids: CASALADQETQYF. For the CDR3, the DNA is TGTGCCAGCGCATTAGCGGATCAAGAGACCCAGTACTTC.

The chain is built from TRBV6-6 and TRBJ1-2; no firm D call. The CDR3 sequence is 12 residues long. CDR1 and CDR2 (germline): MNHNY, SVGAGI (reference sequence). Trimming took off 5 bases at V and 8 bases at J, with 12 bases between the two ends. DNA of the CDR3: TGTGCCAGCAGTCATCGCGACTCGGGCTACACCTTC. It is translated as CASSHRDSGYTF.

The chain uses TRBV3-1 (or the pseudogene TRBV3-2) and TRBJ1-3; 8 bases agree with TRBD1. The germline CDR1 and CDR2 sequences are LGHDT and YNNKEL (reference sequence). This CDR3 region has 15 residues. Losses at the gene ends were 4 bases for V and 3 bases for J; bases not matched to a gene: 5. The CDR3 here is CASSPGQGFGNTIYF. In DNA, the CDR3 is TGTGCCAGCAGCCCTGGACAGGGCTTTGGAAACACCATATATTTT.

The chain joins TRBV6-5 to TRBJ1-5; the match to TRBD1 covers 7 bases. V was pared by 5 bases and J by 3 bases, with 7 bases of the junction left unmatched. The CDR3 consists of 15 residues. Germline V gives CDR1 MNHEY, CDR2 SVGAGI. The chain's CDR3 is CASSIGQAFNQPQHF. As DNA, the CDR3 is TGTGCCAGCAGTATAGGACAGGCTTTCAATCAGCCCCAGCATTTT.

This rearrangement joins TRBV3-1 (or the pseudogene TRBV3-2) to TRBJ2-1; TRBD1 matches 7 bases. V trimming: 4 bases; J trimming: 3 bases; junction bases outside the gene matches: 3. Looked up from germline, CDR1 is LGHDT and CDR2 is YNNKEL (reference sequence). This CDR3 is 14 amino acids long. The DNA for the CDR3 is TGTGCCAGCAGCCCCGGGACAGTCTACAATGAGCAGTTCTTC. This codes for CASSPGTVYNEQFF.

The chain recombines TRBV19 with TRBJ2-7; D is undetermined. Germline CDR1 reads LNHDA; CDR2 reads SQIVND (reference sequence). Trimming took off 4 bases at V and 4 bases at J, with 5 bases between the two ends. The CDR3 is 11 amino acids. The CDR3 sequence is CASSSSYEQYF. The CDR3 nucleotides read TGTGCCAGTAGTAGCAGTTACGAGCAGTACTTC. The whole variable domain, remainder taken from reference TRBV19 and TRBJ2-7, is DGGITQSPKYLFRKEGQNVTLSCEQNLNHDAMYWYRQDPGQGLRLIYYSQIVNDFQKGDIAEGYSVSREKKESFPLTVTSAQKNPTAFYLCASSSSYEQYFGPGTRLTVT.

The chain couples TRBV6-2 or TRBV6-3 to TRBJ1-2; 8 bases line up with TRBD1. CDR3 length: 13 residues. The trim removed 5 bases at V and 8 bases at J, leaving 7 bases unmatched. Germline CDR1 MNHEY, CDR2 SVGEGT. CDR3 in amino acids: CASSPLGDRGYTF. CDR3 bases: TGTGCCAGCAGTCCGCTGGGGGACAGGGGCTACACCTTC.

The V and J genes are TRBV19 and TRBJ1-5, with 8 bases lining up with TRBD1. The CDR3 is made up of 15 amino acids. Germline CDR1 and CDR2: LNHDA and SQIVND (reference sequence). V shed 7 bases and J 7 bases; nucleotides not matched to a gene: 12. The CDR3 nucleotides read TGTGCCAGTACGATGATGGCAGGGGGCATGCAGCCCCAGCATTTT. Translating it yields CASTMMAGGMQPQHF.

This clone was observed a handful of times. J is TRBJ1-5 and V is TRBV28, with D perhaps TRBD1 (6 bases). Germline assignment: CDR1 MDHEN and CDR2 SYDVKM. With 6 bases removed from V and 6 bases from J, the gap between germline ends came to 15 bases. This CDR3 contains 14 residues. This chain's CDR3 is CASSTQGQGQPQHF. In DNA, the CDR3 is TGTGCCAGCAGCACACAGGGTCAGGGTCAGCCCCAGCATTTT. The full variable domain, in which reference TRBV28 and TRBJ1-5 provide the parts outside the CDR3, is DVKVTQSSRYLVKRTGEKVFLECVQDMDHENMFWYRQDPGLGLRLIYFSYDVKMKEKGDIPEGYSVSREKKERFSLILESASTNQTSMYLCASSTQGQGQPQHFGDGTRLSIL.

The V call is TRBV6-5, the J call TRBJ1-1; perhaps TRBD1 as D (5 bases). CDR3 length equals 12 residues. Trimming removed 7 bases at V and 4 bases at J, with 10 bases between. The V gene's germline CDR1 is MNHEY and CDR2 SVGAGI. CDR3 sequence reads: CASIRVPTEAFF. CDR3 nucleotides: TGTGCCAGCATCAGGGTTCCCACTGAAGCTTTCTTT.